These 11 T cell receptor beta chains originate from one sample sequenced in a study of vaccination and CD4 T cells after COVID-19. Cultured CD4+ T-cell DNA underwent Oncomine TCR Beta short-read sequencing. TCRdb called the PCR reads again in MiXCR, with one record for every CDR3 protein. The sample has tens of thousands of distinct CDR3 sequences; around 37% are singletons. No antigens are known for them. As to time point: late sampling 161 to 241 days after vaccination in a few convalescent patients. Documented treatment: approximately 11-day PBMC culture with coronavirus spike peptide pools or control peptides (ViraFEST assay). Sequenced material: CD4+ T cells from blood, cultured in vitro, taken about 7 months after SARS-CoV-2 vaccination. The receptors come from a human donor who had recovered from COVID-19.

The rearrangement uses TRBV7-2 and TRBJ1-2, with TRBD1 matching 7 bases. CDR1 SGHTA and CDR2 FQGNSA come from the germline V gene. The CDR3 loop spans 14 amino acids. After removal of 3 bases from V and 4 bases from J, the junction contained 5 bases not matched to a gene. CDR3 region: CASSFSTGLYGYTF. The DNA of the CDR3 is TGTGCCAGCAGCTTTTCGACAGGGCTCTATGGCTACACCTTC.

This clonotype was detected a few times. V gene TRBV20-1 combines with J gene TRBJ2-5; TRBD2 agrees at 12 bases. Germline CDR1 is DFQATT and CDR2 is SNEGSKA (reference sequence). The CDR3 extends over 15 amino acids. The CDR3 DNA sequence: TGCAGCCGGTCTCGGACTAGCGGGATAGGGGAGACCCAGTACTTC. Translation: CSRSRTSGIGETQYF.

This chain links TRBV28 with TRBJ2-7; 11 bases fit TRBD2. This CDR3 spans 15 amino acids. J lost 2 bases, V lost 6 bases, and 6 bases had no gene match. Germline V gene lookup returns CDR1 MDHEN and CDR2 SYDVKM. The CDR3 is CASSTLAGATYEQYF. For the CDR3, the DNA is TGTGCCAGCAGCACACTAGCGGGAGCGACCTACGAGCAGTACTTC.

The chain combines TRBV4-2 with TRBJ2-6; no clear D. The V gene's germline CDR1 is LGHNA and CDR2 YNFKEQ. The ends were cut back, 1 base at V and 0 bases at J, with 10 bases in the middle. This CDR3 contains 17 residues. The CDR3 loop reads CASSQVAGVSGANVLTF. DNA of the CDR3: TGTGCCAGCAGCCAAGTAGCCGGAGTCTCTGGGGCCAACGTCCTGACTTTC.

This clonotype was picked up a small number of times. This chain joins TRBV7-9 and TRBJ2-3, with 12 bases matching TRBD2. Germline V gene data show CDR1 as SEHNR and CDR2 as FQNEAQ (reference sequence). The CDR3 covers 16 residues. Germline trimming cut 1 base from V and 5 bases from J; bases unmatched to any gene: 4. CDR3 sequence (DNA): TGTGCCAGCAGCTTAGGACTAGCGGGAGTCGGAGATACGCAGTATTTT. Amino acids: CASSLGLAGVGDTQYF.

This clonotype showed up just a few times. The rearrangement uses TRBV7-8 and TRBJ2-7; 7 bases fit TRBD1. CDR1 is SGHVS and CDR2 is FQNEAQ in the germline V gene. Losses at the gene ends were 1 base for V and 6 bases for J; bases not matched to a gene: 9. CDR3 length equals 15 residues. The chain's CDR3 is CASSLGGQTLGEQYF. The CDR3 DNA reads TGTGCCAGCAGCTTAGGGGGACAGACCCTAGGCGAGCAGTACTTC.

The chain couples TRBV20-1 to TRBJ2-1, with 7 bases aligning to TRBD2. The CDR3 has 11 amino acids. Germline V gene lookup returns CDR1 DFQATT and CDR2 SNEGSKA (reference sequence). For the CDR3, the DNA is TGCACATGGGAGGGAAACAATGAGCAGTTCTTC. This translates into CTWEGNNEQFF.

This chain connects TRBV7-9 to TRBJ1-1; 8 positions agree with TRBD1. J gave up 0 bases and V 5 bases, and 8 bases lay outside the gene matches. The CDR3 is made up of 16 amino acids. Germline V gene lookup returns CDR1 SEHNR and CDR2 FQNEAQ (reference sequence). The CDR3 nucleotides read TGTGCCAGCAGCCGTACACGGGACAGGCTGAACACTGAAGCTTTCTTT. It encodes CASSRTRDRLNTEAFF.

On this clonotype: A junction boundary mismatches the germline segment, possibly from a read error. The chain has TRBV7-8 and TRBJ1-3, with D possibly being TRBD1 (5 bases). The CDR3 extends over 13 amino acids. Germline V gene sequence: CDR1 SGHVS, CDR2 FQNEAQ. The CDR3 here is CASSYGTELPGDF. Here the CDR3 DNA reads TGTGCCAGCAGTTATGGGACCGAGCTCCCCGGGGATTTT.

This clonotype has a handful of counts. The CDR3 sequence is CATSRDVGHNEQFF. The CDR3 DNA follows: TGTGCCACCAGCAGAGATGTGGGACACAATGAGCAGTTCTTC. The V gene is TRBV15, the J gene TRBJ2-1; the D call may be TRBD1 or TRBD2 (5 bases each). Trimming stripped 0 bases from V and 5 bases from J, with 8 bases between. Per the germline V gene, CDR1 is LNHNV and CDR2 is YYDKDF (reference sequence). This CDR3 contains 14 residues.

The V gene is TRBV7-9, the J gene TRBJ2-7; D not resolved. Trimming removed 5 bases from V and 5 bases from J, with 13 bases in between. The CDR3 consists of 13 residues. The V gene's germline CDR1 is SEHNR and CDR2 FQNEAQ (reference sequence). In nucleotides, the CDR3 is TGTGCCAGCAGCCCCGTTGGTGACGACGAGCAGTACTTC. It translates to CASSPVGDDEQYF.